This T cell receptor (beta chain) was identified in a study of T cell repertoires in cytomegalovirus infection. TCRdb independently ran MiXCR on the reads; one entry per CDR3 protein. This table holds approximately 910,000 distinct CDR3 sequences, roughly 30% found once. Germline V gene lookup returns CDR1 MNHGY and CDR2 SAAAGT. The CDR3 is 15 amino acids. The V end was cut by 1 base, the J end by 4 bases, with 13 bases between. This clonotype was recorded once. The antigen is not known. The origin of this receptor is a human donor in good health (CMV status not recorded). Some clones in this sample may be carry-over from other donors' samples. The sequences come from cultured CD8+ T cells from PBMCs, collected from culture after CMV antigen stimulation. This rearrangement joins TRBV6-8 to TRBJ2-5, with D perhaps TRBD1 (6 bases). The CDR3 is CASSYYVSGVETQYF. The CDR3 DNA sequence: TGTGCCAGCAGTTACTATGTCTCAGGGGTAGAGACCCAGTACTTC.